The 30 T cell receptor beta chains presented below share a single source sample, sequenced in a study of blood T cell repertoires in COVID-19. Clones were sequenced by immunoSEQ multiplex PCR, and TCRdb holds only the in-frame ones, with some missing. Altogether 200,000 or so clones are present, under 90% being singletons, with the ten largest covering around 6.5%. Sequenced input: peripheral blood. These receptors originate from a man between 60 and 75 years old who had recovered from COVID-19.

This clone was counted only a few times. The chain has TRBV11-3 and TRBJ2-7; 7 bases line up with TRBD2. CDR3 size: 13 residues. Trimming at V came to 0 bases and at J to 7 bases, leaving 3 bases not matched to a gene. The germline V gene has CDR1 SGHNT and CDR2 YENEEA. CDR3 protein: CASSLDLLAEQYF. CDR3 bases: TGTGCCAGCAGCTTAGATCTACTAGCGGAGCAGTACTTC.

The V gene is TRBV19, the J gene TRBJ1-1; the match to TRBD1 covers 7 bases. CDR3 length: 14 residues. Germline values: CDR1 LNHDA, CDR2 SQIVND (reference sequence). The trim removed 4 bases at V and 0 bases at J, leaving 2 bases unmatched. In DNA, the CDR3 is TGTGCCAGTAGTAAGGGACAGCTGAACACTGAAGCTTTCTTT. Its protein product is CASSKGQLNTEAFF.

About this clone: The identical CDR3 is also encoded by other nucleotide sequences in the sample. The chain has TRBV19 and TRBJ2-1; D is possibly TRBD2 (6 bases). Germline CDR1 LNHDA, CDR2 SQIVND (reference sequence). The CDR3 runs to 13 residues. The V gene lost 6 bases and the J gene lost 2 bases, with 8 bases spanning the gap. As DNA, the CDR3 is TGTGCCAGTAGACGGGGGACCTACAATGAGCAGTTCTTC. Translated: CASRRGTYNEQFF.

This clone was detected a few times. J is TRBJ2-7 and V is TRBV6-2 or TRBV6-3; 9 bases map to TRBD1. CDR1 is MNHEY and CDR2 is SVGEGT in the germline V gene. The CDR3 is 14 residues long. The junction had 3 bases not matched to a gene; V was cut back by 2 bases and J by 4 bases. The CDR3 loop is CASSYRDRDYEQYF. The CDR3, as DNA: TGTGCCAGCAGTTACCGGGACAGGGATTACGAGCAGTACTTC.

The chain employs TRBV5-4 and TRBJ1-2; the match to TRBD1 covers 10 bases. The CDR3 covers 13 residues. V gave up 5 bases and J gave up 8 bases; unmatched junction bases: 6. In germline, CDR1 is SGHNT, CDR2 YYREEE (reference sequence). In DNA form, the CDR3 reads TGTGCCAGCAGTGCCGGACAGGGGGTGGGCTACACCTTC. Its translation is CASSAGQGVGYTF.

The chain has TRBV5-1 and TRBJ2-7; 12 bases are a match to TRBD2. The V and J ends lost 1 base and 3 bases, in that order; junction bases with no gene match: 5. CDR3 length: 16 residues. Germline loops: CDR1 SGHRS, CDR2 YFSETQ. CDR3 in amino acids: CASSLSASGRDYEQYF. The CDR3 coding sequence is TGCGCCAGCAGCTTGTCGGCTAGCGGGAGGGACTACGAGCAGTACTTC.

On this clone: The junction departs from the called germline gene at one end, perhaps through a read error. The V and J genes are TRBV7-7 and TRBJ2-3; D possibly corresponds to TRBD2 (5 bases). Germline loops: CDR1 SSHAT, CDR2 FNYEAQ (reference sequence). The CDR3 contains 15 residues. CDR3 nucleotide sequence: TGTGCTAGCAGCTTACGAGGGTCGGACACAGATACGCAGTATTTT. This gives the protein CASSLRGSDTDTQYF.

The chain couples TRBV5-1 to TRBJ2-2, with 12 bases fitting TRBD2. J lost 7 bases, V lost 0 bases, and 1 base had no gene match. The length of the CDR3 is 15 residues. Germline CDR1 and CDR2: SGHRS and YFSETQ. The CDR3 sequence is CASSLELAGGGELFF. The CDR3 DNA is TGCGCCAGCAGCTTGGAACTAGCGGGAGGCGGGGAGCTGTTTTTT.

The chain uses TRBV10-2 and TRBJ1-4, with D unclear. The CDR3 runs to 15 residues. Trimming took 7 bases from V and 0 from J, leaving 12 bases between them. Germline CDR1 and CDR2: WSHSY and SAAADI. The CDR3 reads CASKVRSATNEKLFF. CDR3 sequence (DNA): TGCGCCAGCAAGGTGAGGTCGGCAACTAATGAAAAACTGTTTTTT.

This chain joins TRBV18 and TRBJ1-1, with D perhaps TRBD1 (6 bases). Trimming took 0 bases from V and 3 from J, leaving 17 bases between them. CDR1 is KGHSH and CDR2 is LQKENI in the germline V gene. The length of the CDR3 is 17 residues. The CDR3 coding sequence is TGTGCCAGCTCACCACCGGTGTCGACAGGTAGGGACACTGAAGCTTTCTTT. As protein: CASSPPVSTGRDTEAFF.

The chain combines TRBV10-3 with TRBJ2-3; possibly TRBD2 for D (6 bases). Between the trimmed V and J ends, which lost 4 bases and 3 bases, there was a span of 14 bases. This CDR3 is built from 15 residues. Looked up from germline, CDR1 is ENHRY and CDR2 is SYGVKD. CDR3 coding DNA: TGTGCCATCAGTGGGGGGAGCGGGCGTACAGATACGCAGTATTTT. Translation gives CAISGGSGRTDTQYF.

The chain joins TRBV6-5 to TRBJ2-3; 11 bases fit TRBD1. With V trimmed by 5 bases and J by 6 bases, 7 bases remained unmatched. Germline CDR1 MNHEY, CDR2 SVGAGI. This CDR3 comprises 15 residues. The CDR3 bases are TGTGCCAGCAGTACGAGCGGACAGGGGGCGGATACGCAGTATTTT. Its translation is CASSTSGQGADTQYF.

V usage is TRBV9 and J usage is TRBJ2-7; D call uncertain. CDR3 length: 13 residues. Germline CDR1 reads SGDLS; CDR2 reads YYNGEE. Trimming took 0 bases from V and 6 from J, leaving 10 bases between them. The CDR3 region is CASSVVMGSEQYF. The DNA of the CDR3 is TGTGCCAGCAGCGTAGTGATGGGCTCCGAGCAGTACTTC.

The rearrangement uses TRBV18 and TRBJ1-2, with 10 bases lining up with TRBD1. This CDR3 has 15 residues. The trim removed 3 bases at V and 3 bases at J, leaving 4 bases unmatched. The V gene's germline CDR1 is KGHSH and CDR2 LQKENI. The CDR3 reads CASSPTGGADYGYTF. Here the CDR3 DNA reads TGTGCCAGCTCACCGACAGGGGGCGCCGACTATGGCTACACCTTC.

Regarding this clone: Other DNA sequences in the same sample also yield this CDR3. This rearrangement joins TRBV5-1 to TRBJ2-5; unclear D gene. Germline CDR1 reads SGHRS; CDR2 reads YFSETQ. CDR3 size: 14 residues. Between the trimmed V and J ends, which lost 0 bases and 1 base, there was a span of 7 bases. The CDR3 protein is CASSLGSSQETQYF. CDR3 coding DNA: TGCGCCAGCAGCTTGGGATCTAGCCAAGAGACCCAGTACTTC.

The chain couples TRBV6-4 to TRBJ2-5, with 7 nucleotides matching TRBD2. This CDR3 region has 16 residues. Unmatched junction bases numbered 11, after V lost 7 bases and J lost 0 bases. From germline, CDR1 is MRHNA and CDR2 SNTAGT. The CDR3 DNA is TGTGCCAGCATCCCCCTGGGGCTAGCGGACCAAGAGACCCAGTACTTC. This gives the protein CASIPLGLADQETQYF.

The chain links TRBV5-1 to TRBJ2-1, with 7 positions matching TRBD2. Unmatched junction bases numbered 9, after V lost 0 bases and J lost 9 bases. The CDR3 is 15 residues long. Germline CDR1 SGHRS, CDR2 YFSETQ. CDR3 residues: CASSLGGGLVGEQFF. CDR3 DNA sequence: TGCGCCAGCAGCTTGGGTGGAGGACTAGTGGGTGAGCAGTTCTTC.

The chain joins TRBV7-2 to TRBJ1-5; D is unclear. CDR3 length equals 15 residues. Trimming removed 4 bases at V and 6 bases at J, with 16 bases between. Germline CDR1 SGHTA, CDR2 FQGNSA. CDR3 in amino acids: CASSSAGGRGQPQHF. The CDR3 bases are TGTGCCAGCAGCTCAGCCGGCGGGAGAGGTCAGCCCCAGCATTTT. The full variable domain, rest sourced from reference TRBV7-2 and TRBJ1-5, is GAGVSQSPSNKVTEKGKDVELRCDPISGHTALYWYRQSLGQGLEFLIYFQGNSAPDKSGLPSDRFSAERTGGSVSTLTIQRTQQEDSAVYLCASSSAGGRGQPQHFGDGTRLSIL.

The chain uses TRBV5-4 and TRBJ2-2, with D tentatively TRBD1 (6 bases). Germline V CDR1 and CDR2: SGHNT, YYREEE (reference sequence). V shed 4 bases and J shed 6 bases, with 13 bases lying between them. This CDR3 has 14 residues. The CDR3 sequence is CASSPGQSSGELFF. CDR3 in DNA: TGTGCCAGCAGCCCGGGACAATCCTCCGGGGAGCTGTTTTTT. The whole variable domain, filled in from reference TRBV5-4 and TRBJ2-2, reads ETGVTQSPTHLIKTRGQQVTLRCSSQSGHNTVSWYQQALGQGPQFIFQYYREEENGRGNFPPRFSGLQFPNYSSELNVNALELDDSALYLCASSPGQSSGELFFGEGSRLTVL.

The chain joins TRBV19 to TRBJ1-4, with D perhaps TRBD1 (5 bases). V was clipped by 8 bases and J by 8 bases, with 21 bases between them. From germline, CDR1 is LNHDA and CDR2 SQIVND (reference sequence). The CDR3 extends over 15 amino acids. In DNA, the CDR3 is TGTGCCAGTTCCTTAGGAGGGACCCAAAGAGAAAAACTGTTTTTT. Translation gives CASSLGGTQREKLFF.

This chain links TRBV5-4 with TRBJ2-3; 11 bases agree with TRBD2. Trimming at V came to 8 bases and at J to 8 bases, leaving 16 bases not matched to a gene. Germline CDR1 and CDR2: SGHNT and YYREEE (reference sequence). This CDR3 spans 16 amino acids. CDR3 amino acids: CASQETGTSGWGTQYF. The CDR3 nucleotides are TGTGCCAGTCAAGAAACAGGGACTAGCGGTTGGGGTACGCAGTATTTT.

The CDR3 loop is CASSEAGERTEAFF. The CDR3 nucleotides read TGTGCCAGCAGTGAAGCCGGGGAGAGGACTGAAGCTTTCTTT. This chain connects TRBV2 to TRBJ1-1; D not resolved. The germline V gene encodes CDR1 SNHLY and CDR2 FYNNEI. This CDR3 is built from 14 residues. The ends were cut back, 0 bases at V and 5 bases at J, with 10 bases in the middle.

This clone was seen once. The rearrangement links TRBV19 to TRBJ2-2; 10 positions agree with TRBD1. This CDR3 is built from 16 residues. The trim removed 11 bases at V and 7 bases at J, leaving 16 bases unmatched. The germline gives CDR1 LNHDA, CDR2 SQIVND (reference sequence). The chain's CDR3 is CASTDGTGAGRGELFF. In DNA form, the CDR3 reads TGTGCCTCGACCGACGGGACAGGGGCCGGCCGCGGGGAGCTGTTTTTT.

V and J are TRBV25-1 and TRBJ1-4; D possibly corresponds to TRBD1 (5 bases). V shed 2 bases and J shed 7 bases, with 14 bases lying between them. There are 15 residues in the CDR3. Germline V gene lookup returns CDR1 MGHDK and CDR2 SYGVNS. The CDR3 reads CASSEITGGGEKLFF. In nucleotides, the CDR3 is TGTGCCAGCAGTGAAATAACGGGGGGAGGTGAAAAACTGTTTTTT.

The V gene is TRBV3-1 (or the pseudogene TRBV3-2), the J gene TRBJ1-5; D is ambiguous. The germline V gene encodes CDR1 LGHDT and CDR2 YNNKEL (reference sequence). The CDR3 is 15 residues long. V dropped 4 bases and J dropped 5 bases, with 15 bases sitting between them. The chain's CDR3 is CASSRGRRADQPQHF. DNA for the CDR3: TGTGCCAGCAGCCGAGGGAGGAGGGCCGATCAGCCCCAGCATTTT.

The chain combines TRBV19 with TRBJ1-5; 8 nucleotides align to TRBD1. The CDR3 extends over 15 amino acids. CDR1 and CDR2 from the germline V gene are LNHDA and SQIVND (reference sequence). Trimming cost V 3 bases and J 4 bases; bases outside gene matches: 5. DNA of the CDR3: TGTGCCAGTAGTATTTACAGGGGGAGGAATCAGCCCCAGCATTTT. Protein: CASSIYRGRNQPQHF.

This clone was seen just once. This sequence joins TRBV11-2 and TRBJ1-2, with D possibly being TRBD1 (5 bases). The CDR3 is 13 amino acids. Deletions cut 0 bases from V and 5 bases from J, with 7 bases between. CDR1 is SGHAT, CDR2 FQNNGV, per germline. CDR3 nucleotides: TGTGCCAGCAGCTTAGATCCAGGGTATGGCTACACCTTC. Translated, it gives CASSLDPGYGYTF.

The V gene is TRBV4-3, the J gene TRBJ1-3; no clear D. The germline V gene has CDR1 LGHNA and CDR2 YSLEER. The CDR3 is 16 amino acids. V lost 1 base and J 2 bases, leaving 12 bases between the germline ends. The CDR3 sequence is CASSQGNGITGNTIYF. CDR3 DNA: TGCGCCAGCAGCCAAGGGAACGGGATCACTGGAAACACCATATATTTT.

The CDR3 sequence is CASSLDGANSPLHF. The CDR3 bases are TGTGCCAGCAGCCTCGATGGGGCTAATTCACCCCTCCACTTT. The rearrangement uses TRBV7-3 and TRBJ1-6; possible D gene TRBD1, 5 bases. The CDR3 is made up of 14 amino acids. CDR1 SGHTA and CDR2 FQGTGA come from the germline V gene. Trimming removed 5 bases at V and 6 bases at J, with 11 bases between.

The J gene is TRBJ2-1, the V gene TRBV4-3, with 11 bases fitting TRBD2. In germline, CDR1 is LGHNA, CDR2 YSLEER. Losses at the gene ends were 0 bases for V and 12 bases for J; bases not matched to a gene: 10. The CDR3 extends over 16 amino acids. CDR3 DNA sequence: TGCGCCAGCAGCCAAGATCGTGGGCTAGCGGGAGGAAGGCAGTTCTTC. Its protein is CASSQDRGLAGGRQFF.